The 10 T cell receptor beta chains presented below share a single source sample, sequenced in a study of cytomegalovirus exposure and HLA in healthy donors. This table comes from immunoSEQ multiplex PCR, and its TCRdb copy is limited to in-frame clones, with some not included. The sample comprises some 90,000 clones, roughly 90% of which are singletons, and approximately 5.8% rests with the top ten. The material sequenced was PBMCs. The receptors were gathered from a man aged 18 to 29 in good health and CMV-seropositive.

As for this clone: The sample carries other DNA sequences with the same CDR3. V is TRBV7-9 and J is TRBJ1-3; no definite D call. The CDR3 extends over 16 amino acids. Germline V gene sequence: CDR1 SEHNR, CDR2 FQNEAQ (reference sequence). Trimming took off 2 bases at V and 0 bases at J, with 11 bases between the two ends. The CDR3 nucleotides read TGTGCCAGCAGCTTATCGGGAGGGCCCTCTGGAAACACCATATATTTT. It encodes CASSLSGGPSGNTIYF.

The rearrangement joins TRBV27 to TRBJ2-1; the match to TRBD2 covers 11 bases. The CDR3 consists of 14 residues. After removal of 10 bases from V and 5 bases from J, the junction contained 7 bases not matched to a gene. Germline loops: CDR1 MNHEY, CDR2 SMNVEV (reference sequence). The CDR3 DNA is TGTGCCACCCCGGGACTAGCGGAAAACAATGAGCAGTTCTTC. It is translated as CATPGLAENNEQFF.

The chain recombines TRBV6-5 with TRBJ1-6; 9 positions match TRBD1. Per the germline V gene, CDR1 is MNHEY and CDR2 is SVGAGI. The CDR3 has 16 residues. J gave up 4 bases and V 2 bases, and 3 bases lay outside the gene matches. The CDR3 here is CASSYGQGIYNSPLHF. CDR3 sequence (DNA): TGTGCCAGCAGTTACGGACAGGGGATTTATAATTCACCCCTCCACTTT.

The gene calls are TRBV19 and TRBJ2-2; D uncertain. Per the germline V gene, CDR1 is LNHDA and CDR2 is SQIVND (reference sequence). There are 14 residues in the CDR3. Trimming removed 2 bases at V and 2 bases at J, with 6 bases between. This chain's CDR3 is CASSITYNTGELFF. The CDR3, as DNA: TGTGCCAGTAGTATAACATACAACACCGGGGAGCTGTTTTTT. The full variable domain, in which reference TRBV19 and TRBJ2-2 provide the parts outside the CDR3, is DGGITQSPKYLFRKEGQNVTLSCEQNLNHDAMYWYRQDPGQGLRLIYYSQIVNDFQKGDIAEGYSVSREKKESFPLTVTSAQKNPTAFYLCASSITYNTGELFFGEGSRLTVL.

The V and J genes are TRBV18 and TRBJ1-1; D gene unclear. The V gene's germline CDR1 is KGHSH and CDR2 LQKENI. The length of the CDR3 is 13 residues. V shed 6 bases and J shed 1 base, with 9 bases lying between them. The CDR3 DNA sequence: TGTGCCAGCTCCATCGACAAGAACACTGAAGCTTTCTTT. Translation gives CASSIDKNTEAFF.

This rearrangement joins TRBV5-8 to TRBJ2-1; 10 nucleotides agree with TRBD2. Germline V CDR1 and CDR2: SGHTS, YDEGEE. Unmatched junction bases numbered 9, after V lost 2 bases and J lost 4 bases. This CDR3 comprises 17 residues. CDR3 sequence (DNA): TGTGCCAGCAGCTTACCATTAGCGGGAGGTGTATACAATGAGCAGTTCTTC. It is translated as CASSLPLAGGVYNEQFF.

V gene TRBV6-5 combines with J gene TRBJ2-2, with 7 nucleotides matching TRBD2. V was pared by 5 bases and J by 7 bases, with 4 bases of the junction left unmatched. The germline CDR1 and CDR2 sequences are MNHEY and SVGAGI. This CDR3 comprises 13 residues. CDR3 region: CASSLAAIGELFF. For the CDR3, the DNA is TGTGCCAGCAGTCTAGCGGCCATCGGGGAGCTGTTTTTT.

The rearrangement joins TRBV5-1 to TRBJ2-7, with 11 positions matching TRBD2. Germline V gene data show CDR1 as SGHRS and CDR2 as YFSETQ. The trim removed 4 bases at V and 8 bases at J, leaving 5 bases unmatched. The CDR3 totals 13 residues. CDR3 sequence: CASSPTSGSKQYF. The CDR3 nucleotides read TGCGCCAGCAGCCCCACTAGCGGGAGTAAGCAGTACTTC.

The rearrangement joins TRBV2 to TRBJ1-2; D unresolved. Trimming pared 4 bases from V and 5 bases from J, leaving 20 bases between. The germline CDR1 and CDR2 sequences are SNHLY and FYNNEI. The CDR3 has 16 amino acids. The CDR3 here is CASSVEGRAFVYGYTF. The CDR3 nucleotides read TGTGCCAGCAGTGTGGAAGGGAGGGCCTTCGTATATGGCTACACCTTC.

The genes are TRBV5-1 and TRBJ2-7; D is unresolved. V was shortened by 0 bases and J by 0 bases, with 10 bases between the two germline ends. Germline V gives CDR1 SGHRS, CDR2 YFSETQ. The CDR3 loop spans 15 amino acids. CDR3: CASSLVQISSYEQYF. CDR3 in DNA: TGCGCCAGCAGCTTGGTACAGATAAGCTCCTACGAGCAGTACTTC. Combining the CDR3 with reference TRBV5-1 and TRBJ2-7 gives the whole variable domain KAGVTQTPRYLIKTRGQQVTLSCSPISGHRSVSWYQQTPGQGLQFLFEYFSETQRNKGNFPGRFSGRQFSNSRSEMNVSTLELGDSALYLCASSLVQISSYEQYFGPGTRLTVT.